Presented here are 30 T cell receptor beta chains from one specimen sequenced in a study of T cell clonotyping in hematopoietic cell transplantation. Method: immunoSEQ multiplex PCR; TCRdb's copy keeps in-frame clones and lacks some. The repertoire holds some 16,000 clones, with 85% to 95% as singletons. Sequenced: peripheral blood mononuclear cells. The source of these receptors is a man in his forties in good health. Some clones in this sample may be carry-over from other donors' samples.

The rearrangement links TRBV4-2 to TRBJ1-2; 7 nucleotides line up with TRBD1. The V gene's germline CDR1 is LGHNA and CDR2 YNFKEQ. Unmatched junction bases numbered 8, after V lost 0 bases and J lost 4 bases. CDR3 length: 16 residues. Here the CDR3 reads CASSQDPGQRTYGYTF. DNA of the CDR3: TGTGCCAGCAGCCAAGATCCGGGACAGAGGACCTATGGCTACACCTTC.

The rearrangement joins TRBV7-9 to TRBJ2-7, with D possibly being TRBD1 (5 bases). The CDR3 totals 16 residues. The V and J ends lost 5 bases and 3 bases respectively, with 20 bases between them. From germline, CDR1 is SEHNR and CDR2 FQNEAQ (reference sequence). In nucleotides, the CDR3 is TGTGCCAGCAGCCGGCACTCCAGGGTCCCGGACTACGAGCAGTACTTC. Protein product: CASSRHSRVPDYEQYF.

The chain employs TRBV6-1 and TRBJ2-3, with D tentatively TRBD1 (5 bases). V gave up 7 bases and J gave up 5 bases, with 13 bases separating them. The germline gives CDR1 MNHNS, CDR2 SASEGT. This CDR3 has 13 residues. For the CDR3, the DNA is TGTGCCAGCAATCAAGGGCAGGGAGATACGCAGTATTTT. This encodes CASNQGQGDTQYF.

The CDR3, as DNA: TGTGCCAGCAGCGCACATGGGACAGCCTCCTATGGCTACACCTTC. Protein product: CASSAHGTASYGYTF. V usage is TRBV9 and J usage is TRBJ1-2; 7 bases align to TRBD1. The germline V gene encodes CDR1 SGDLS and CDR2 YYNGEE. The CDR3 totals 15 residues. V gave up 3 bases and J gave up 4 bases; unmatched junction bases: 9. Supplemented by reference TRBV9 and TRBJ1-2, the full variable domain reads DSGVTQTPKHLITATGQRVTLRCSPRSGDLSVYWYQQSLDQGLQFLIQYYNGEERAKGNILERFSAQQFPDLHSELNLSSLELGDSALYFCASSAHGTASYGYTFGSGTRLTVV.

This rearrangement joins TRBV7-3 to TRBJ1-1; D is possibly TRBD1 (5 bases). Germline V gene sequence: CDR1 SGHTA, CDR2 FQGTGA. This CDR3 region has 17 residues. The V end was cut by 0 bases, the J end by 1 base, with 15 bases between. The CDR3 DNA reads TGTGCCAGCAGCTTAACCCCTACACACGACAGGAACACTGAAGCTTTCTTT. It specifies CASSLTPTHDRNTEAFF.

CDR3 nucleotides: TGTGCCAGCAGCGGGGCGAGTACCGCCTACGAGCAGTACTTC. This translates into CASSGASTAYEQYF. The V and J genes are TRBV11-2 and TRBJ2-7; maybe TRBD1 (5 bases). The V gene's germline CDR1 is SGHAT and CDR2 FQNNGV. Trimming stripped 5 bases from V and 2 bases from J, with 13 bases between. The CDR3 covers 14 residues.

This chain joins TRBV28 and TRBJ2-2, with 10 bases lining up with TRBD2. The CDR3 covers 15 residues. CDR1 and CDR2 (germline): MDHEN, SYDVKM. V was pared by 5 bases and J by 6 bases, with 6 bases of the junction left unmatched. The CDR3 DNA reads TGTGCCAGCAGTGAAGCGGGGGGGCAGGCCGGGGAGCTGTTTTTT. The encoded protein is CASSEAGGQAGELFF.

The V and J genes are TRBV11-2 and TRBJ1-4, with a tentative D call TRBD1 (6 bases). CDR3 length equals 14 residues. Trimming pared 5 bases from V and 7 bases from J, leaving 14 bases between. The germline CDR1 and CDR2 sequences are SGHAT and FQNNGV. The CDR3 spells CASSRKGGSEKLFF. In DNA, the CDR3 is TGTGCCAGCAGCCGAAAGGGGGGGAGTGAAAAACTGTTTTTT. Filled out from reference TRBV11-2 and TRBJ1-4, the complete variable domain reads EAGVAQSPRYKIIEKRQSVAFWCNPISGHATLYWYQQILGQGPKLLIQFQNNGVVDDSQLPKDRFSAERLKGVDSTLKIQPAKLEDSAVYLCASSRKGGSEKLFFGSGTQLSVL.

The chain employs TRBV25-1 and TRBJ1-4; D possibly corresponds to TRBD1 (6 bases). Trimming stripped 5 bases from V and 8 bases from J, with 18 bases between. The CDR3 extends over 15 amino acids. Germline V gene data show CDR1 as MGHDK and CDR2 as SYGVNS. The CDR3 DNA reads as TGTGCCAGCAGTACAGGGACACCTCGCCGGGAAAAACTGTTTTTT. Encoded protein: CASSTGTPRREKLFF.

V usage is TRBV27 and J usage is TRBJ2-2, with no clear D. This CDR3 region has 14 residues. Germline CDR1 reads MNHEY; CDR2 reads SMNVEV (reference sequence). V lost 8 bases, J lost 1 base, and 11 bases lay in between. CDR3 in DNA: TGTGCCAGCCATGGGTGGGAGAACACCGGGGAGCTGTTTTTT. This translates into CASHGWENTGELFF.

The V call is TRBV30, the J call TRBJ2-6; D gene unclear. Trimming took off 0 bases at V and 2 bases at J, with 5 bases between the two ends. The CDR3 length is 14 residues. Germline lookup yields CDR1 GTSNPN and CDR2 SVGIG (reference sequence). CDR3 protein: CAWSVGAGANVLTF. The DNA for the CDR3 is TGTGCCTGGAGTGTTGGGGCTGGGGCCAACGTCCTGACTTTC. Based on the CDR3 plus reference TRBV30 and TRBJ2-6, the full variable domain is SQTIHQWPATLVQPVGSPLSLECTVEGTSNPNLYWYRQAAGRGLQLLFYSVGIGQISSEVPQNLSASRPQDRQFILSSKKLLLSDSGFYLCAWSVGAGANVLTFGAGSRLTVL.

The gene calls are TRBV2 and TRBJ2-7; D is ambiguous. The length of the CDR3 is 13 residues. Trimming cost V 4 bases and J 3 bases, with 10 bases left between them. The germline gives CDR1 SNHLY, CDR2 FYNNEI. Here the CDR3 DNA reads TGTGCCAGCAGTGTTGCCCCCCGCTACGAGCAGTACTTC. Protein sequence: CASSVAPRYEQYF.

The chain combines TRBV2 with TRBJ1-5; TRBD1 matches 11 bases. J was trimmed by 7 bases and V by 5 bases; bases with no gene match: 7. Germline-derived CDR1 and CDR2 are SNHLY and FYNNEI. There are 15 residues in the CDR3. The CDR3, as DNA: TGTGCCAGCAGTAACGGACAGGGGGCAATACAGCCCCAGCATTTT. Its protein product is CASSNGQGAIQPQHF.

J is TRBJ2-1 and V is TRBV13; 7 bases line up with TRBD2. The V gene end was trimmed by 4 bases and the J gene end by 5 bases; junction bases not matched to a gene: 8. The CDR3 extends over 15 amino acids. Germline loops: CDR1 PRHDT, CDR2 FYEKMQ (reference sequence). For the CDR3, the DNA is TGTGCCAGCAGCTCCAGCGGGGAATACGACAATGAGCAGTTCTTC. It specifies CASSSSGEYDNEQFF.

This chain uses TRBV9 with TRBJ2-7; D gene unclear. In germline, CDR1 is SGDLS, CDR2 YYNGEE. Deletions cut 0 bases from V and 4 bases from J, with 11 bases between. This CDR3 region has 14 residues. The CDR3 region is CASSVGDPGYEQYF. CDR3 nucleotides: TGTGCCAGCAGCGTAGGAGATCCGGGTTACGAGCAGTACTTC.

This chain joins TRBV30 and TRBJ2-7; no clear D gene. Trimming shortened V by 2 bases and J by 0 bases, and 8 bases separated the two germline ends. Germline V gives CDR1 GTSNPN, CDR2 SVGIG (reference sequence). The CDR3 has 13 amino acids. In DNA form, the CDR3 reads TGTGCCTGGAGTACCTCGGGCTCCTACGAGCAGTACTTC. Protein sequence: CAWSTSGSYEQYF.

This rearrangement joins TRBV6-5 to TRBJ2-6; D unclear. The CDR3 loop spans 15 amino acids. Germline CDR1 MNHEY, CDR2 SVGAGI. V lost 4 bases and J 1 base, leaving 8 bases between the germline ends. Written as DNA, the CDR3 is TGTGCCAGCAGTTCCTCAGGATCTGGGGCCAACGTCCTGACTTTC. As protein: CASSSSGSGANVLTF.

The rearrangement joins TRBV11-3 to TRBJ2-3; 8 bases map to TRBD2. Germline assignment: CDR1 SGHNT and CDR2 YENEEA. The CDR3 has 14 residues. V shed 2 bases, J shed 5 bases, and the junction held 3 bases outside the gene matches. DNA for the CDR3: TGTGCCAGCAGCTTATACCTAGCGGGAGATACGCAGTATTTT. This encodes CASSLYLAGDTQYF.

This sequence joins TRBV30 and TRBJ1-2; 9 bases map to TRBD1. The V segment lost 0 bases and the J segment 6 bases; nucleotides outside the gene matches: 5. CDR1 is GTSNPN, CDR2 SVGIG, per germline (reference sequence). This CDR3 comprises 14 residues. This CDR3 reads CAWSVPGQGDGYTF. The DNA for the CDR3 is TGTGCCTGGAGTGTACCGGGACAGGGAGATGGCTACACCTTC.

The genes are TRBV28 and TRBJ2-7, with D perhaps matching TRBD1 (5 bases). The CDR3 is made up of 14 amino acids. From germline, CDR1 is MDHEN and CDR2 SYDVKM. V shed 2 bases and J shed 2 bases, with 10 bases lying between them. The CDR3 nucleotides are TGTGCCAGCAGTTTAGGGGCAGAGCCCTACGAGCAGTACTTC. Amino acids: CASSLGAEPYEQYF.

This chain joins TRBV9 and TRBJ2-3, with unresolved D. This CDR3 spans 11 amino acids. Germline loops: CDR1 SGDLS, CDR2 YYNGEE. V was shortened by 4 bases and J by 6 bases, with 6 bases between the two germline ends. The CDR3 region has the DNA TGTGCCAGCAGCACCCAGGATACGCAGTATTTT. Translated, it gives CASSTQDTQYF.

V usage is TRBV5-1 and J usage is TRBJ2-7; the D is unclear. Between the trimmed V and J ends, which lost 1 base and 5 bases, there was a span of 13 bases. The CDR3 contains 14 residues. Germline V gives CDR1 SGHRS, CDR2 YFSETQ. As DNA, the CDR3 is TGCGCCAGCAGCTTGTGGCCTCCTCCGGACGAGCAGTACTTC. The encoded protein is CASSLWPPPDEQYF.

The chain employs TRBV19 and TRBJ1-1, with TRBD1 matching 7 bases. V was clipped by 6 bases and J by 4 bases; unmatched bases: 8. Germline-derived CDR1 and CDR2 are LNHDA and SQIVND (reference sequence). The CDR3 is made up of 14 amino acids. The CDR3 nucleotides are TGTGCCAGTAGATTACAGGGGCGGAGCACTGAAGCTTTCTTT. Its translation is CASRLQGRSTEAFF.

This clone was picked up a small number of times. This chain connects TRBV18 to TRBJ1-5; 9 bases map to TRBD1. The CDR3 covers 17 residues. Germline values: CDR1 KGHSH, CDR2 LQKENI. Unmatched junction bases numbered 6, after V lost 3 bases and J lost 0 bases. This chain's CDR3 is CASSPYGTGHSNQPQHF. In DNA form, the CDR3 reads TGTGCCAGCTCACCGTACGGGACAGGGCATAGCAATCAGCCCCAGCATTTT.

This chain uses TRBV6-5 with TRBJ2-5; 10 bases map to TRBD2. The CDR3 sequence is 14 residues long. V was clipped by 5 bases and J by 6 bases; unmatched bases: 6. Germline loops: CDR1 MNHEY, CDR2 SVGAGI. As DNA, the CDR3 is TGTGCCAGCAGTCCTAGCGGGAGAGGGAAGACCCAGTACTTC. Translation gives CASSPSGRGKTQYF.

The V and J genes are TRBV5-4 and TRBJ2-7; D not certain. Trimming pared 4 bases from V and 6 bases from J, leaving 14 bases between. This CDR3 is built from 13 residues. Germline CDR1 is SGHNT and CDR2 is YYREEE (reference sequence). Here the CDR3 reads CASSLQPVREQYF. The CDR3 region has the DNA TGTGCCAGCAGCCTCCAGCCAGTTCGCGAGCAGTACTTC.

The gene calls are TRBV2 and TRBJ2-7, with TRBD1 as a possible D gene (5 bases). The germline gives CDR1 SNHLY, CDR2 FYNNEI. The V gene lost 8 bases and the J gene lost 6 bases, with 11 bases spanning the gap. The CDR3 sequence is 11 residues long. The CDR3 spells CASGAVGEQYF. DNA for the CDR3: TGTGCCAGCGGGGCCGTCGGCGAGCAGTACTTC. Full variable domain (outside the CDR3, taken from reference TRBV2 and TRBJ2-7): EPEVTQTPSHQVTQMGQEVILRCVPISNHLYFYWYRQILGQKVEFLVSFYNNEISEKSEIFDDQFSVERPDGSNFTLKIRSTKLEDSAMYFCASGAVGEQYFGPGTRLTVT.

About this clone: The same CDR3 also results from other DNA sequences found in this sample. The rearrangement uses TRBV5-1 and TRBJ1-1; the D gene is possibly TRBD1 (5 bases). The CDR3 length is 13 residues. Germline V gene sequence: CDR1 SGHRS, CDR2 YFSETQ. Deletions cut 0 bases from V and 5 bases from J, with 8 bases between. The CDR3 here is CASSLEGTTEAFF. CDR3 nucleotide sequence: TGCGCCAGCAGCTTGGAAGGGACGACTGAAGCTTTCTTT.

The chain is built from TRBV5-1 and TRBJ2-7, with unresolved D. This CDR3 is built from 14 residues. Germline V CDR1 and CDR2: SGHRS, YFSETQ. V was shortened by 1 base and J by 4 bases, with 12 bases between the two germline ends. DNA of the CDR3: TGCGCCAGCAGCTTGACGAGCGCTGGGTACGAGCAGTACTTC. It is translated as CASSLTSAGYEQYF.

The chain uses TRBV14 and TRBJ1-2, with 7 bases that match TRBD1. The CDR3 has 13 residues. The V gene's germline CDR1 is SGHDN and CDR2 FVKESK. The junction had 3 bases not matched to a gene; V was cut back by 1 base and J by 7 bases. CDR3 residues: CASSQGTGGGYTF. The CDR3, as DNA: TGTGCCAGCAGCCAAGGGACAGGTGGTGGCTACACCTTC. Based on the CDR3 plus reference TRBV14 and TRBJ1-2, the full variable domain is EAGVTQFPSHSVIEKGQTVTLRCDPISGHDNLYWYRRVMGKEIKFLLHFVKESKQDESGMPNNRFLAERTGGTYSTLKVQPAELEDSGVYFCASSQGTGGGYTFGSGTRLTVV.